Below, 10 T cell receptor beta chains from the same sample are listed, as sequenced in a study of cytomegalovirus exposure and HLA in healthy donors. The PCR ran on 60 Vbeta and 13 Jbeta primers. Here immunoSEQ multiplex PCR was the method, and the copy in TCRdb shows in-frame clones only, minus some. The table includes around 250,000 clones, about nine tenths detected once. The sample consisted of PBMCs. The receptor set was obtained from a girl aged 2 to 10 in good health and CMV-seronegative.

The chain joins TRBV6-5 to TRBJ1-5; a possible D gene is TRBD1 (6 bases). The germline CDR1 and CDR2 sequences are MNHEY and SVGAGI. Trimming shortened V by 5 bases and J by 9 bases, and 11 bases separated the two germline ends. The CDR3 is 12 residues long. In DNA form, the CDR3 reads TGTGCCAGCAGTATACAGGGTGGGCCCCAGCATTTT. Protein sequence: CASSIQGGPQHF.

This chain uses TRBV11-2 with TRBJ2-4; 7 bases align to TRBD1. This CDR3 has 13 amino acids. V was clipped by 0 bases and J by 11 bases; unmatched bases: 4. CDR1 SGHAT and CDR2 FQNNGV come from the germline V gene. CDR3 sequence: CASSLDRDSLQYF. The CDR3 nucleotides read TGTGCCAGCAGCTTAGACCGGGACAGCCTTCAGTACTTC.

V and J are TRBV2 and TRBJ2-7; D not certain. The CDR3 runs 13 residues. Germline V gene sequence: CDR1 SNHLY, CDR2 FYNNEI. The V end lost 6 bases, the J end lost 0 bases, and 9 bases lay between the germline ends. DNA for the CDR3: TGTGCCAGCAGAAGATTGAGCTCCTACGAGCAGTACTTC. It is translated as CASRRLSSYEQYF.

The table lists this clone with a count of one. Here the CDR3 DNA reads TGCAGCGTTGTTGGTCTAGCGGAGGCCTACGAGCAGTACTTC. It specifies CSVVGLAEAYEQYF. The rearrangement joins TRBV29-1 to TRBJ2-7, with 7 bases aligning to TRBD2. The CDR3 is 14 residues long. The V gene's germline CDR1 is SQVTM and CDR2 ANQGSEA. J lost 2 bases, V lost 4 bases, and 8 bases had no gene match.

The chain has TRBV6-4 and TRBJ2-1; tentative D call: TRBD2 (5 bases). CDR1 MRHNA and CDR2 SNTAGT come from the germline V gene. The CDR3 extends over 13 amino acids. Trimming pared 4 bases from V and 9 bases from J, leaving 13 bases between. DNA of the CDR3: TGTGCCAGCAGTGGTCTAGCTTTCAGTGAGCAGTTCTTC. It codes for CASSGLAFSEQFF.

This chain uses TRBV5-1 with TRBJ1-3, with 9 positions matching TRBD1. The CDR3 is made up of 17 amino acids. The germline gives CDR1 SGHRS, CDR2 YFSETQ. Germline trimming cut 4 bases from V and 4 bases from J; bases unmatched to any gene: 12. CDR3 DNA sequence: TGCGCCAGCAGCCCGGACAGGACAGGGGTATGGGGAAACACCATATATTTT. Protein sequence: CASSPDRTGVWGNTIYF.

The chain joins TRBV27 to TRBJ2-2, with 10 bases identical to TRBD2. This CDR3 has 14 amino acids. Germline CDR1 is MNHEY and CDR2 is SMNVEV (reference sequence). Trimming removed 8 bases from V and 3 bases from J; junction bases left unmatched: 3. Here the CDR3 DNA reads TGTGCCAGCGGGAGCGGGAGGGACACCGGGGAGCTGTTTTTT. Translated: CASGSGRDTGELFF.

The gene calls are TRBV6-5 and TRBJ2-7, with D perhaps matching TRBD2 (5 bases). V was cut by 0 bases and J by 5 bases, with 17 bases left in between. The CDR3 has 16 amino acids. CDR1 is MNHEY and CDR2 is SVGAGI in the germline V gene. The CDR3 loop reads CASSYSREIPNDEQYF. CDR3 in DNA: TGTGCCAGCAGTTACTCGAGGGAGATCCCCAACGACGAGCAGTACTTC.

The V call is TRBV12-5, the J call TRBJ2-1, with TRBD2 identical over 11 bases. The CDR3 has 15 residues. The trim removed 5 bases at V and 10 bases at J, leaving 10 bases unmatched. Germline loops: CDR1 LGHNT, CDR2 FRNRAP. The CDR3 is CASGHSSGGPYEQFF. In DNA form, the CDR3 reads TGTGCTAGTGGTCACTCTAGCGGGGGGCCCTACGAGCAGTTCTTC.

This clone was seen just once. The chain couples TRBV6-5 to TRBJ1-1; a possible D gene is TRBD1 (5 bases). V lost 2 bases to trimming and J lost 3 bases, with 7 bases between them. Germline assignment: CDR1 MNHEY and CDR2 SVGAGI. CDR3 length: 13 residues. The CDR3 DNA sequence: TGTGCCAGCAGTTACGGGGGGGACACTGAAGCTTTCTTT. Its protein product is CASSYGGDTEAFF.